Following are 30 T cell receptor beta chains from one sample sequenced in a study of T cells in localized non-small cell lung cancer. TCRdb's table, derived via immunoSEQ multiplex PCR, lists solely in-frame clones and lacks some. The profile shows tens of thousands of clones, 75% to 90% of them singletons. The material was peripheral blood mononuclear cells, obtained before any cancer treatment. These receptors were collected from a man aged 35 to 70 with stage III lung adenocarcinoma.

The J gene is TRBJ2-3, the V gene TRBV5-4; D gene unclear. The germline CDR1 and CDR2 sequences are SGHNT and YYREEE (reference sequence). The CDR3 totals 12 residues. The V and J ends lost 4 bases and 8 bases respectively, with 11 bases between them. CDR3 protein: CASSPSDGTQYF. The CDR3 DNA is TGTGCCAGCAGCCCATCCGATGGTACGCAGTATTTT.

The chain combines TRBV6-1 with TRBJ1-2; D is unresolved. Germline V gene lookup returns CDR1 MNHNS and CDR2 SASEGT. Trimming cost V 0 bases and J 5 bases, with 10 bases left between them. The length of the CDR3 is 14 residues. CDR3 region: CASSEAQFFYGYTF. The CDR3 region has the DNA TGTGCCAGCAGTGAAGCTCAGTTCTTTTATGGCTACACCTTC.

CDR3 amino acids: CASSLLRFQSSGANVLTF. CDR3 DNA sequence: TGCGCCAGCAGCTTACTGAGGTTCCAAAGCTCTGGGGCCAACGTCCTGACTTTC. The rearrangement joins TRBV5-1 to TRBJ2-6; D ambiguous. The CDR3 has 18 amino acids. The germline gives CDR1 SGHRS, CDR2 YFSETQ. V was shortened by 2 bases and J by 0 bases, with 15 bases between the two germline ends.

The chain couples TRBV12-5 to TRBJ2-5; TRBD2 agrees at 8 bases. The CDR3 length is 15 residues. The germline CDR1 and CDR2 sequences are LGHNT and FRNRAP. J was trimmed by 4 bases and V by 2 bases; bases with no gene match: 6. The chain's CDR3 is CASGLFLAGSETQYF. The CDR3 DNA reads as TGTGCTAGTGGTTTGTTTCTAGCGGGTTCAGAGACCCAGTACTTC.

Comment on this clone: Other DNA variants within this sample encode the same CDR3. The chain recombines TRBV28 with TRBJ2-7; D possibly matches TRBD1 or TRBD2 (5 bases each). Germline CDR1 MDHEN, CDR2 SYDVKM. The germline V and J ends were trimmed by 3 bases and 2 bases, with 26 bases remaining between them. The length of the CDR3 is 19 residues. The CDR3 is CASSLPGTSNPRDPYEQYF. Here the CDR3 DNA reads TGTGCCAGCAGTTTGCCCGGGACGAGCAATCCCAGGGATCCCTACGAGCAGTACTTC. Based on the CDR3 plus reference TRBV28 and TRBJ2-7, the full variable domain is DVKVTQSSRYLVKRTGEKVFLECVQDMDHENMFWYRQDPGLGLRLIYFSYDVKMKEKGDIPEGYSVSREKKERFSLILESASTNQTSMYLCASSLPGTSNPRDPYEQYFGPGTRLTVT.

This chain connects TRBV9 to TRBJ1-2; 7 bases line up with TRBD1. The CDR3 runs to 13 residues. The junction had 10 bases not matched to a gene; V was cut back by 6 bases and J by 8 bases. Germline values: CDR1 SGDLS, CDR2 YYNGEE. Written as DNA, the CDR3 is TGTGCCAGCACCACACAGGGGACTCGCGGCTACACCTTC. This sequence encodes CASTTQGTRGYTF.

The rearrangement joins TRBV30 to TRBJ1-1; D possibly corresponds to TRBD1 (5 bases). CDR1 is GTSNPN, CDR2 SVGIG, per germline (reference sequence). This CDR3 region has 12 residues. Trimming left V 2 bases short and J 11 bases short, with 15 bases between. In nucleotides, the CDR3 is TGTGCCTGGAGTACCGCGGGGGTAGGGGCTTTCTTT. It codes for CAWSTAGVGAFF. Together with reference TRBV30 and TRBJ1-1, the CDR3 gives the full variable domain: SQTIHQWPATLVQPVGSPLSLECTVEGTSNPNLYWYRQAAGRGLQLLFYSVGIGQISSEVPQNLSASRPQDRQFILSSKKLLLSDSGFYLCAWSTAGVGAFFGQGTRLTVV.

This clone is classed as medium-sized. The rearrangement links TRBV19 to TRBJ1-6, with D perhaps TRBD1 (6 bases). The CDR3 is made up of 16 amino acids. Trimming removed 1 base at V and 7 bases at J, with 14 bases between. Germline V gene data show CDR1 as LNHDA and CDR2 as SQIVND (reference sequence). The CDR3 region is CASSIGPDSSNSPLHF. The CDR3 region has the DNA TGTGCCAGTAGTATAGGTCCGGACAGCTCGAATTCACCCCTCCACTTT.

The rearrangement joins TRBV6-6 to TRBJ2-7; D may be TRBD1 or TRBD2 (5 bases each). The V and J ends lost 6 bases and 0 bases respectively, with 12 bases between them. The germline V gene has CDR1 MNHNY and CDR2 SVGAGI (reference sequence). The CDR3 runs to 14 residues. The CDR3 spells CASRQPGSSYEQYF. CDR3 DNA sequence: TGTGCCAGCAGGCAACCAGGGAGCTCCTACGAGCAGTACTTC.

This clone was detected a few times. The chain employs TRBV16 and TRBJ1-1; tentatively, D is TRBD1 (5 bases). The CDR3 has 15 residues. Trimming removed 1 base from V and 5 bases from J, with 14 bases in between. The germline CDR1 and CDR2 sequences are KGHSY and FQNENV. CDR3 residues: CASSQFEGMGTEAFF. The CDR3 nucleotides are TGTGCCAGCAGCCAATTTGAGGGGATGGGGACTGAAGCTTTCTTT.

This sequence joins TRBV7-9 and TRBJ2-7; possibly TRBD1 for D (6 bases). Germline lookup yields CDR1 SEHNR and CDR2 FQNEAQ (reference sequence). The CDR3 totals 13 residues. V lost 2 bases and J 5 bases, leaving 10 bases between the germline ends. DNA for the CDR3: TGTGCCAGCAGCTTACCAGGGGTGGACGAGCAGTACTTC. Translating it yields CASSLPGVDEQYF.

This clone was found once. The rearrangement joins TRBV9 to TRBJ2-1; D possibly corresponds to TRBD1 (5 bases). With 4 bases removed from V and 3 bases from J, the gap between germline ends came to 11 bases. Germline V gene data show CDR1 as SGDLS and CDR2 as YYNGEE. The CDR3 runs 14 residues. CDR3 coding DNA: TGTGCCAGCAGCCTTGGACACCTCTACAATGAGCAGTTCTTC. This gives the protein CASSLGHLYNEQFF.

J is TRBJ1-5 and V is TRBV6-5; 8 positions agree with TRBD1. The CDR3 is 13 residues long. From germline, CDR1 is MNHEY and CDR2 SVGAGI. V was pared by 2 bases and J by 11 bases, with 5 bases of the junction left unmatched. The CDR3 protein is CASSYQSQGAQHF. CDR3 DNA sequence: TGTGCCAGCAGTTACCAGTCACAGGGGGCCCAGCATTTT.

This clone has more than one count but fewer than ten. The chain combines TRBV2 with TRBJ2-7; 7 bases are a match to TRBD1. In germline, CDR1 is SNHLY, CDR2 FYNNEI. The CDR3 is 12 amino acids. J was trimmed by 2 bases and V by 11 bases; bases with no gene match: 6. For the CDR3, the DNA is TGTGCCTTTTACAGGGGTACCTACGAGCAGTACTTC. Translating gives CAFYRGTYEQYF.

V gene TRBV5-4 combines with J gene TRBJ2-3; D remains ambiguous. CDR1 is SGHNT and CDR2 is YYREEE in the germline V gene (reference sequence). The CDR3 consists of 13 residues. The V end was cut by 5 bases, the J end by 2 bases, with 9 bases between. The CDR3 region is CASSHESTDTQYF. The CDR3 nucleotides are TGTGCCAGCAGTCACGAATCCACAGATACGCAGTATTTT.

This clone was counted only a few times. DNA of the CDR3: TGTGCCAGCAGAGACAGACAGGAAGGGACCCAGTACTTC. Translation gives CASRDRQEGTQYF. This chain uses TRBV2 with TRBJ2-5; D might be TRBD1 (6 bases). V lost 6 bases and J lost 7, with 15 bases in between. The CDR3 consists of 13 residues. CDR1 SNHLY and CDR2 FYNNEI come from the germline V gene.

This chain links TRBV19 with TRBJ1-1; the D gene is possibly TRBD1 (5 bases). V lost 7 bases and J 5 bases, leaving 14 bases between the germline ends. Germline lookup yields CDR1 LNHDA and CDR2 SQIVND (reference sequence). The CDR3 consists of 13 residues. CDR3 in DNA: TGTGCCAGTATTACACTCGAGGGGACTGAAGCTTTCTTT. It translates to CASITLEGTEAFF.

Note on this clone: This sample also contains other DNA sequences that code for the same CDR3. V gene TRBV5-8 combines with J gene TRBJ2-7, with TRBD2 identical over 8 bases. The CDR3 contains 16 residues. The germline V gene encodes CDR1 SGHTS and CDR2 YDEGEE. Unmatched junction bases numbered 10, after V lost 3 bases and J lost 2 bases. The CDR3 DNA reads TGTGCCAGCAGCTCGCGGACTAGCCTCAGTACCTACGAGCAGTACTTC. Residues: CASSSRTSLSTYEQYF.

The genes are TRBV10-3 and TRBJ1-2; D unresolved. Trimming took 5 bases from V and 6 from J, leaving 16 bases between them. Germline V gene lookup returns CDR1 ENHRY and CDR2 SYGVKD. This CDR3 has 14 residues. DNA of the CDR3: TGTGCCATCAGTCCTGCGACCGGTGGCCATGGCTACACCTTC. Translating gives CAISPATGGHGYTF.

This chain's CDR3 is CASSEGVAYEQYF. Written as DNA, the CDR3 is TGTGCCAGCAGTGAAGGAGTGGCCTACGAGCAGTACTTC. V usage is TRBV25-1 and J usage is TRBJ2-7; D call uncertain. CDR3 length: 13 amino acids. V was trimmed by 2 bases and J by 2 bases, leaving 7 bases between them. Germline CDR1 is MGHDK and CDR2 is SYGVNS.

This chain connects TRBV28 to TRBJ2-7; tentatively, D is TRBD2 (5 bases). Deletions cut 2 bases from V and 3 bases from J, with 8 bases between. Germline CDR1 MDHEN, CDR2 SYDVKM. The CDR3 extends over 13 amino acids. The DNA of the CDR3 is TGTGCCAGCAGTTTACCGGGGTTCTACGAGCAGTACTTC. Translated: CASSLPGFYEQYF.

The CDR3 bases are TGTGCCAGCAGCTTTTCAGGGGAAGAGCAGTACTTC. Translated, it gives CASSFSGEEQYF. The chain carries TRBV5-5 and TRBJ2-7; D might be TRBD1 (6 bases). CDR3 length equals 12 residues. Trimming removed 2 bases from V and 7 bases from J, with 10 bases in between. CDR1 SGHKS and CDR2 YYEKEE come from the germline V gene (reference sequence). Combining the CDR3 with reference TRBV5-5 and TRBJ2-7 gives the whole variable domain DAGVTQSPTHLIKTRGQQVTLRCSPISGHKSVSWYQQVLGQGPQFIFQYYEKEERGRGNFPDRFSARQFPNYSSELNVNALLLGDSALYLCASSFSGEEQYFGPGTRLTVT.

The chain is built from TRBV4-3 and TRBJ2-5; D is unclear. The germline V and J ends were trimmed by 0 bases and 3 bases, with 5 bases remaining between them. Per germline, CDR1 LGHNA and CDR2 YSLEER. The CDR3 is 13 amino acids. The CDR3 reads CASSQDLEETQYF. CDR3 DNA: TGCGCCAGCAGCCAAGATCTTGAAGAGACCCAGTACTTC.

The chain links TRBV5-6 to TRBJ2-5; D remains ambiguous. There are 13 residues in the CDR3. Germline CDR1 and CDR2: SGHDT and YYEEEE. V was cut by 2 bases and J by 0 bases, with 5 bases left in between. The CDR3 DNA follows: TGTGCCAGCAGCTTAGGAAACCAAGAGACCCAGTACTTC. Translated: CASSLGNQETQYF.

V is TRBV5-6 and J is TRBJ2-5; no clear D gene. Germline assignment: CDR1 SGHDT and CDR2 YYEEEE. V was clipped by 0 bases and J by 3 bases, with 6 bases between them. This CDR3 region has 13 residues. This CDR3 reads CASSLDEEETQYF. CDR3 in DNA: TGTGCCAGCAGCTTGGACGAAGAAGAGACCCAGTACTTC. Complete variable domain (other parts from reference TRBV5-6 and TRBJ2-5): DAGVTQSPTHLIKTRGQQVTLRCSPKSGHDTVSWYQQALGQGPQFIFQYYEEEERQRGNFPDRFSGHQFPNYSSELNVNALLLGDSALYLCASSLDEEETQYFGPGTRLLVL.

This clone turned up a few times. This specimen includes other DNA sequences encoding the same CDR3. The V and J genes are TRBV27 and TRBJ2-6; D gene ambiguous. Trimming took off 6 bases at V and 4 bases at J, with 4 bases between the two ends. Germline V gene sequence: CDR1 MNHEY, CDR2 SMNVEV (reference sequence). The CDR3 has 12 residues. CDR3 region: CASSSGANVLTF. Here the CDR3 DNA reads TGTGCCAGCAGCTCCGGGGCCAACGTCCTGACTTTC.

The J gene is TRBJ1-1, the V gene TRBV29-1, with 9 bases fitting TRBD1. CDR3 size: 14 residues. The trim removed 7 bases at V and 1 base at J, leaving 7 bases unmatched. Germline-derived CDR1 and CDR2 are SQVTM and ANQGSEA. The CDR3 loop reads CSARPGQGNTEAFF. In DNA, the CDR3 is TGCAGCGCCCGGCCGGGACAGGGGAACACTGAAGCTTTCTTT.

The chain combines TRBV10-3 with TRBJ2-5, with D possibly matching TRBD1 (6 bases). The V end was cut by 8 bases, the J end by 3 bases, with 10 bases between. The germline CDR1 and CDR2 sequences are ENHRY and SYGVKD. The CDR3 runs to 12 residues. DNA of the CDR3: TGTGCCATCGGGGGCGACGAAGAGACCCAGTACTTC. This encodes CAIGGDEETQYF.

The chain uses TRBV7-9 and TRBJ2-3; a possible D gene is TRBD1 (5 bases). V lost 5 bases to trimming and J lost 1 base, with 16 bases between them. The CDR3 is made up of 16 amino acids. CDR1 is SEHNR, CDR2 FQNEAQ, per germline (reference sequence). As DNA, the CDR3 is TGTGCCAGCAGCCATAAGGACATCCCTCGCACAGATACGCAGTATTTT. Its translation: CASSHKDIPRTDTQYF.

V gene TRBV18 combines with J gene TRBJ2-7; D is unresolved. Trimming took off 2 bases at V and 0 bases at J, with 8 bases between the two ends. The CDR3 is 14 residues long. Germline lookup yields CDR1 KGHSH and CDR2 LQKENI. Written as DNA, the CDR3 is TGTGCCAGCTCACCAACTACCACCTCCTACGAGCAGTACTTC. It specifies CASSPTTTSYEQYF.